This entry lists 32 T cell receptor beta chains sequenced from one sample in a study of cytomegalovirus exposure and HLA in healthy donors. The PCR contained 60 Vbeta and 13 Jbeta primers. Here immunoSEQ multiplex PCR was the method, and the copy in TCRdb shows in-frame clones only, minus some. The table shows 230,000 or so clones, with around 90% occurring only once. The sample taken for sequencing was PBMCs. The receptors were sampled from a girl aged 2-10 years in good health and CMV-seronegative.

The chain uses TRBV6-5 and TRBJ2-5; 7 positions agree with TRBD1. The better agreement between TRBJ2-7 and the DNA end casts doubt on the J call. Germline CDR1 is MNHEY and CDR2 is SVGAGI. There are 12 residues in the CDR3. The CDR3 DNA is TGTGCCAGCTGGGACAGAACCTACGAGCAGTACTTC. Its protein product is CASWDRTYEQYF.

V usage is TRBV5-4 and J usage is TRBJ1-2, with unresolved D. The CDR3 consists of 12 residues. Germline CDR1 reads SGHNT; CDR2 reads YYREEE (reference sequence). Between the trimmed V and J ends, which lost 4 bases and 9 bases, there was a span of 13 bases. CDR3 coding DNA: TGTGCCAGCAGCCGGTACCCCTCTAGCTACACCTTC. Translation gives CASSRYPSSYTF.

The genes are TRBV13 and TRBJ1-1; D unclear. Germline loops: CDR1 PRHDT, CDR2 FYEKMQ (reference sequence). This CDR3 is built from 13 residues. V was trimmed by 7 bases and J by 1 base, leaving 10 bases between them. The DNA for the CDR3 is TGTGCCAGCACCGACGGCGGGAACACTGAAGCTTTCTTT. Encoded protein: CASTDGGNTEAFF. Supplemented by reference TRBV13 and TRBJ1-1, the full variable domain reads AAGVIQSPRHLIKEKRETATLKCYPIPRHDTVYWYQQGPGQDPQFLISFYEKMQSDKGSIPDRFSAQQFSDYHSELNMSSLELGDSALYFCASTDGGNTEAFFGQGTRLTVV.

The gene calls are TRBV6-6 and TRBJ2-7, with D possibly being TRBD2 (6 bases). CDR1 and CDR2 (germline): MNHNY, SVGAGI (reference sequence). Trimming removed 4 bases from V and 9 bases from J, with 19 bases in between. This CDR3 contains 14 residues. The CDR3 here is CASSSNAGTWTQYF. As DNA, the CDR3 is TGTGCCAGCAGTTCCAACGCCGGGACTTGGACGCAGTACTTC.

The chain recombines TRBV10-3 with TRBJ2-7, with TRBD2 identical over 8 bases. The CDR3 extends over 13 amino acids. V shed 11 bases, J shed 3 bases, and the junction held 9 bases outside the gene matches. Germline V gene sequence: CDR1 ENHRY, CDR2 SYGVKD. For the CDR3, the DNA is TGTGCCGCATCTCTAGCGGGTATCTACGAGCAGTACTTC. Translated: CAASLAGIYEQYF.

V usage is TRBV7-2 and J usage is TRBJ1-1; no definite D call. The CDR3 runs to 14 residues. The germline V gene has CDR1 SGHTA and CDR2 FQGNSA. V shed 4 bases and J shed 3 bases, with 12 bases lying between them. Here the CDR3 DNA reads TGTGCCAGCAGCTACTTTTCGGGAGACACTGAAGCTTTCTTT. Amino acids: CASSYFSGDTEAFF.

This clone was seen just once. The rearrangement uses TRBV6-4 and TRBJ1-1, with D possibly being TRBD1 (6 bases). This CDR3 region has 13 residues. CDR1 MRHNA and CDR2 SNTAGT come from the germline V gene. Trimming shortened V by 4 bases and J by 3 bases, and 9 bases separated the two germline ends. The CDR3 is CASSAGADTEAFF. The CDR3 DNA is TGTGCCAGCAGTGCAGGGGCGGACACTGAAGCTTTCTTT.

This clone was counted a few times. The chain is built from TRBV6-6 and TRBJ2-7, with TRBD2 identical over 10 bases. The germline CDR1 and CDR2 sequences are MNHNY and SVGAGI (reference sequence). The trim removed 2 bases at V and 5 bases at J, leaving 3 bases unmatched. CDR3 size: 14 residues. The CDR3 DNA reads TGTGCCAGCAGTTACGGGACTAGCGCCAACGAGCAGTACTTC. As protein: CASSYGTSANEQYF.

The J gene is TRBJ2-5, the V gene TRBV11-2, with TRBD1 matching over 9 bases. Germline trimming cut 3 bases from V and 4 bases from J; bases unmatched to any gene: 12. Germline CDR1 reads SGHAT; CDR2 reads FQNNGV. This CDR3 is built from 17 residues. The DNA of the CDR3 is TGTGCCAGCAGCTTCAATTTGGGGACAGGGCCTACAGAGACCCAGTACTTC. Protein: CASSFNLGTGPTETQYF.

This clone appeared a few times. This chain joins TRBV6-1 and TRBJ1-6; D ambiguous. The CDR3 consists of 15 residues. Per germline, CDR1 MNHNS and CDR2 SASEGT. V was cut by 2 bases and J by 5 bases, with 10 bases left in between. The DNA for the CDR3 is TGTGCCAGCAGTGAAATCAGACATAATAATTCACCCCTCCACTTT. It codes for CASSEIRHNNSPLHF.

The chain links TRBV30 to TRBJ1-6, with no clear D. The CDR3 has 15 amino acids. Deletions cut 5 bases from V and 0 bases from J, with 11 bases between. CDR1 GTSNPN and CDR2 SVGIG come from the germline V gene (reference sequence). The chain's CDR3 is CAWAPHGSYNSPLHF. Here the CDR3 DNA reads TGTGCCTGGGCTCCGCACGGCTCCTATAATTCACCCCTCCACTTT.

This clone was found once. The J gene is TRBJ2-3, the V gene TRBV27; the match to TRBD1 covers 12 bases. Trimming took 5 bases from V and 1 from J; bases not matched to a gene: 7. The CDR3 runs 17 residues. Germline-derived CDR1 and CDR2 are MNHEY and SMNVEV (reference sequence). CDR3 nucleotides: TGTGCCAGCAGTACCGGGGACAGGGGGCAGGGCACAGATACGCAGTATTTT. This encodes CASSTGDRGQGTDTQYF.

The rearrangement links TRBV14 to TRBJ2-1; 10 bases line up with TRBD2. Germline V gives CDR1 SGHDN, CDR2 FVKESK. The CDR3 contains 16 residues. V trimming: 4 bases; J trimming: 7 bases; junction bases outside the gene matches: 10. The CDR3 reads CASSLLWTSGGNEQFF. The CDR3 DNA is TGTGCCAGCAGCCTCCTCTGGACTAGCGGAGGGAATGAGCAGTTCTTC.

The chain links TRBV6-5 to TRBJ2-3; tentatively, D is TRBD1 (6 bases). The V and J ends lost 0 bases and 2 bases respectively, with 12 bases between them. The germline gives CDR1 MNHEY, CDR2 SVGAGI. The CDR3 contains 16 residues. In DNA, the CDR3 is TGTGCCAGCAGTTACTCAGTGGGGGCCGACACAGATACGCAGTATTTT. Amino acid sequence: CASSYSVGADTDTQYF.

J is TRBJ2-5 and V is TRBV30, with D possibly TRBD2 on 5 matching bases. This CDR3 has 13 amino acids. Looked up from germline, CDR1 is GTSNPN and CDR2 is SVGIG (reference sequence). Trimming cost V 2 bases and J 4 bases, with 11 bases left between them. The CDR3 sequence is CAWSFGVLETQYF. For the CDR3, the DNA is TGTGCCTGGAGTTTCGGGGTTCTAGAGACCCAGTACTTC.

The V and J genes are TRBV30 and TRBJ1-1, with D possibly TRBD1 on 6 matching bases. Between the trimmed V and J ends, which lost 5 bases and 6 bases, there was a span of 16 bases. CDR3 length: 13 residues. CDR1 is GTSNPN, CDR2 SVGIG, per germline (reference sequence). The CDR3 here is CAWGATGNAEAFF. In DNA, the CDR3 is TGTGCCTGGGGCGCGACAGGCAATGCTGAAGCTTTCTTT.

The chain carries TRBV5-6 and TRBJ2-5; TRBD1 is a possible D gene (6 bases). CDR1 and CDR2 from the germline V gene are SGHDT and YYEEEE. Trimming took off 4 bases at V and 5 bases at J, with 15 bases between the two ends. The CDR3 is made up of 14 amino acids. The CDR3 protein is CASSPLTGPETQYF. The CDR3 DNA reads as TGTGCCAGCAGCCCCCTAACAGGGCCGGAGACCCAGTACTTC.

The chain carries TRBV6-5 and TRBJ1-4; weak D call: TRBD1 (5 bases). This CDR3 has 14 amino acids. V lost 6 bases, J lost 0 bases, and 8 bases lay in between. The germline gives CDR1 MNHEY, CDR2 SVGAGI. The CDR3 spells CASRTVATNEKLFF. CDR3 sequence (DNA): TGTGCCAGCAGGACAGTTGCAACTAATGAAAAACTGTTTTTT.

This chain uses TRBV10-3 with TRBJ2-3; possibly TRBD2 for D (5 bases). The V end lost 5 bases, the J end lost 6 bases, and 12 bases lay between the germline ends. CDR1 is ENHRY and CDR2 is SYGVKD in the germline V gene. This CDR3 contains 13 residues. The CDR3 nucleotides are TGTGCCATCAGTAAGGGAGATTGGGATACGCAGTATTTT. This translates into CAISKGDWDTQYF.

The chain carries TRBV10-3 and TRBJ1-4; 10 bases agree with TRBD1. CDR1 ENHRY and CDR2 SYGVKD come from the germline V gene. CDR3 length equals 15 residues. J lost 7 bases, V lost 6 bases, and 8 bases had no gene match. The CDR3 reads CAIRPTGGESEKLFF. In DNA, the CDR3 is TGTGCCATCAGACCGACAGGGGGCGAGAGTGAAAAACTGTTTTTT.

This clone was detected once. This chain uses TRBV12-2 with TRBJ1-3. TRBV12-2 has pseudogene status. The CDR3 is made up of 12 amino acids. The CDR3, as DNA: TGTGCGAGTCGCCTCTCTGGAAACACCATATATTTT. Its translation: CASRLSGNTIYF.

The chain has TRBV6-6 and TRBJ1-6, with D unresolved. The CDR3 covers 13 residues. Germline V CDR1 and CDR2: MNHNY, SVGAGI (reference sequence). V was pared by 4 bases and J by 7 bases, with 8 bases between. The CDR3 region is CASSSFENSPLHF. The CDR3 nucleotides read TGTGCCAGCAGTTCCTTTGAGAATTCACCCCTCCACTTT.

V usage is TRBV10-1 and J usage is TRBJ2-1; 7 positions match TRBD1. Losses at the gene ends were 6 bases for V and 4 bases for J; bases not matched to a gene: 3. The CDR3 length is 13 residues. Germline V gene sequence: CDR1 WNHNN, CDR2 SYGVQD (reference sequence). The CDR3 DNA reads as TGCGCCAGCAGACTGGGACAGTACAATGAGCAGTTCTTC. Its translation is CASRLGQYNEQFF.

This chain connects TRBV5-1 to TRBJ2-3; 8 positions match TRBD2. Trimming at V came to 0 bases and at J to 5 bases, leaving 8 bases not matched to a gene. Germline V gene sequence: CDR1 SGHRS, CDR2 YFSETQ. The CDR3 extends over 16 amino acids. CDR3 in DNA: TGCGCCAGCAGCTTGGACAGTCCTAGCGGGTTAGATACGCAGTATTTT. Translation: CASSLDSPSGLDTQYF.

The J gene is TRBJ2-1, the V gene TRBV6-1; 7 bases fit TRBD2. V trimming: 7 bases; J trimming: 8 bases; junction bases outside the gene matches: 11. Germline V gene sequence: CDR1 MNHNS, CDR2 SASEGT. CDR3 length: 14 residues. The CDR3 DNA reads TGTGCCAGCACCCGCGGGCAGGGAGGGGATGAGCAGTTCTTC. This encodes CASTRGQGGDEQFF.

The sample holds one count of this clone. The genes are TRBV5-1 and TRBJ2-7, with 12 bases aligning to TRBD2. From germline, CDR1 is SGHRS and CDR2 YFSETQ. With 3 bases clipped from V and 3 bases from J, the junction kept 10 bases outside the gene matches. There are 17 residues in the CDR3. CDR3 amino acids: CASSSGTSGPFDYEQYF. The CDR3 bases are TGCGCCAGCAGCTCCGGGACTAGCGGGCCTTTCGACTACGAGCAGTACTTC. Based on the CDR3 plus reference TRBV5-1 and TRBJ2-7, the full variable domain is KAGVTQTPRYLIKTRGQQVTLSCSPISGHRSVSWYQQTPGQGLQFLFEYFSETQRNKGNFPGRFSGRQFSNSRSEMNVSTLELGDSALYLCASSSGTSGPFDYEQYFGPGTRLTVT.

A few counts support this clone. Here the CDR3 reads CASSQLAGVAGELFF. The CDR3 nucleotides are TGCGCCAGCAGCCAACTAGCGGGAGTCGCCGGGGAGCTGTTTTTT. The chain couples TRBV10-2 to TRBJ2-2; 11 nucleotides line up with TRBD2. The CDR3 sequence is 15 residues long. The germline V gene has CDR1 WSHSY and CDR2 SAAADI. V lost 6 bases, J lost 6 bases, and 6 bases stayed unmatched.

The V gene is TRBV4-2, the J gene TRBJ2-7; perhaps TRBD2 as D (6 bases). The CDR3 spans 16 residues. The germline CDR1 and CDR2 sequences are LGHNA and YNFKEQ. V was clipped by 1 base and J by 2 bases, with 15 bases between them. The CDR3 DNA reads TGTGCCAGCAGCCAAGGCGCTAGGGCGGGAACCTACGAGCAGTACTTC. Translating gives CASSQGARAGTYEQYF.

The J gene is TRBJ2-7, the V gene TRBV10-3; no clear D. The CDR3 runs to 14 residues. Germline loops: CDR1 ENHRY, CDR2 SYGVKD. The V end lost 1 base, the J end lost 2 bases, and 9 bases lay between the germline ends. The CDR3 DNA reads TGTGCCATCAGTGAGTTAGCAGCAACCTACGAGCAGTACTTC. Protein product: CAISELAATYEQYF.

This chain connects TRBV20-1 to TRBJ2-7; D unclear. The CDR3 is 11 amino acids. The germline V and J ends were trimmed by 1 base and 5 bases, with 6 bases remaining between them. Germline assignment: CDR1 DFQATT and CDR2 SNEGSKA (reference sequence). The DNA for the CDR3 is TGCAGTGCTAGAGCGCAGGACGAGCAGTACTTC. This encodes CSARAQDEQYF.

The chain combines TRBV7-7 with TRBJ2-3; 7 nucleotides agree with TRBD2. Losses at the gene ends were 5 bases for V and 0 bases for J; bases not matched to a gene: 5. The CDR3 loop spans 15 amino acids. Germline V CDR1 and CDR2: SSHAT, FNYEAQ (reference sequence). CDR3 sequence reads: CASSPSGTSTDTQYF. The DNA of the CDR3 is TGTGCCAGCAGCCCCAGCGGGACTAGCACAGATACGCAGTATTTT.

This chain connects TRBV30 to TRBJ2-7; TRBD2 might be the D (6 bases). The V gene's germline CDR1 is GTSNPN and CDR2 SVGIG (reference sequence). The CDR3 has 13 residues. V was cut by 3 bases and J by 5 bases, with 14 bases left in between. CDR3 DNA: TGTGCCTGGAGGAGAATGTGGGAGGACGAGCAGTACTTC. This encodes CAWRRMWEDEQYF. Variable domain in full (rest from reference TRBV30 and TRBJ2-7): SQTIHQWPATLVQPVGSPLSLECTVEGTSNPNLYWYRQAAGRGLQLLFYSVGIGQISSEVPQNLSASRPQDRQFILSSKKLLLSDSGFYLCAWRRMWEDEQYFGPGTRLTVT.